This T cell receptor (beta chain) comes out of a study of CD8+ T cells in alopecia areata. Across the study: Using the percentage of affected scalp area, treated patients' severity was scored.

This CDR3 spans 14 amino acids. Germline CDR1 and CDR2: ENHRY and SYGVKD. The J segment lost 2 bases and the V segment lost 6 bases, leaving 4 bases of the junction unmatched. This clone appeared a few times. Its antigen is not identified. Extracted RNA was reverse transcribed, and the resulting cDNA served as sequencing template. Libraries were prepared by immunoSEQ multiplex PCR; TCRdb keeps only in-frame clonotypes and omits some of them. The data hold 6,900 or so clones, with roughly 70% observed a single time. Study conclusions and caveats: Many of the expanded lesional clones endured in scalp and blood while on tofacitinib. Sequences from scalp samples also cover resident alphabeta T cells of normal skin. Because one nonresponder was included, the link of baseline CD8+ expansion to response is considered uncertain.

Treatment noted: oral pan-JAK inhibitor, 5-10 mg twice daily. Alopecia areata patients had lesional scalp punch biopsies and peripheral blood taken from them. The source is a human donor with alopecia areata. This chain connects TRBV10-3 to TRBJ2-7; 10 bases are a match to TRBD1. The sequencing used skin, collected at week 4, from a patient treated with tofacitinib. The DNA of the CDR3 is TGTGCCATCAGCCTGACAGGGGGCCCCTACGAGCAGTACTTC. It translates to CAISLTGGPYEQYF.